The rows below give T cell receptor beta chains drawn from one sample of a study of molecular identifiers for immune sequencing clone quantification. One entry per CDR3 protein results from TCRdb running MiXCR on the PCR reads. The sample has about 300,000 distinct CDR3 sequences, about a fifth seen once; the top ten hold about 0.81%. The sequencing input was naive CD8+ T cells from blood, with Jurkat cell RNA spiked in. The receptors were sampled from a human donor in good health. Some libraries in this study had Jurkat cell RNA spiked in. Each CDR3 is given with its conserved first and last residue. A D gene is named only where the DNA matches it firmly. Size values are once, few and many counts, or a class for expanded clones, and some rows have none.

J: TRBJ2-1; D: TRBD1; V: TRBV27; size: few; CDR3: CAARQGDYSYNEQFF; DNA: TGTGCCGCCCGACAGGGGGACTACTCCTACAATGAGCAGTTCTTC
J: TRBJ1-1; D: .; V: TRBV29-1; size: many; CDR3: CSVTIQGMNTEAFF; DNA: TGCAGCGTGACGATTCAGGGGATGAACACTGAAGCTTTCTTT
J: TRBJ2-1; D: .; V: TRBV7-3; size: many; CDR3: CASSSGLEQFF; DNA: TGTGCCAGCAGCTCGGGTCTGGAGCAGTTCTTC
J: TRBJ2-3; D: .; V: TRBV19; size: many; CDR3: CASTLAPDLDTQYF; DNA: TGTGCCAGTACGCTAGCCCCCGATCTGGATACGCAGTATTTT
J: TRBJ2-4; D: TRBD2; V: TRBV28; size: few; CDR3: CASSLLAGGIQYF; DNA: TGTGCCAGCAGTTTATTAGCGGGAGGCATTCAGTACTTC
J: TRBJ2-1; D: TRBD1; V: TRBV20-1; size: .; CDR3: CSARDRQGATYNEQFF; DNA: TGCAGTGCTAGAGACCGACAGGGAGCTACCTACAATGAGCAGTTCTTC
J: TRBJ1-2; D: .; V: TRBV6-5; size: few; CDR3: CASSFGGGAGYTF; DNA: TGTGCCAGCAGCTTCGGGGGGGGGGCTGGCTACACCTTC
J: TRBJ2-1; D: TRBD2; V: TRBV27; size: .; CDR3: CASSSRRGSSYNEQFF; DNA: TGTGCCAGCAGTTCCCGGCGGGGGAGCTCCTACAATGAGCAGTTCTTC
J: TRBJ1-5; D: .; V: TRBV6-2/TRBV6-3; size: many; CDR3: CASSFWSGSNQPQHF; DNA: TGTGCCAGCAGTTTTTGGTCTGGGAGCAATCAGCCCCAGCATTTT
J: TRBJ2-7; D: .; V: TRBV11-2; size: .; CDR3: CASNLGNYEQYF; DNA: TGTGCCAGCAACTTAGGGAACTACGAGCAGTACTTC
J: TRBJ2-7; D: TRBD1; V: TRBV12-3/TRBV12-4; size: .; CDR3: CASSWTGATYEQYF; DNA: TGTGCCAGCAGCTGGACAGGGGCAACCTACGAGCAGTACTTC
J: TRBJ2-7; D: .; V: TRBV6-5; size: many; CDR3: CASSYGPSYEQYF; DNA: TGTGCCAGCAGTTATGGGCCGTCCTACGAGCAGTACTTC
J: TRBJ2-7; D: TRBD1; V: TRBV4-3; size: many; CDR3: CASSQDRGFYEQYF; DNA: TGTGCCAGCAGTCAAGACAGGGGGTTCTACGAGCAGTACTTC
J: TRBJ1-1; D: .; V: TRBV11-2; size: many; CDR3: CASSMDSFDTEAFF; DNA: TGTGCCAGCAGCATGGACAGTTTCGATACTGAAGCTTTCTTT
J: TRBJ2-3; D: .; V: TRBV20-1; size: many; CDR3: CSARDADLATTQYF; DNA: TGCAGTGCTAGAGACGCCGATCTAGCGACAACGCAGTATTTT
J: TRBJ2-7; D: .; V: TRBV6-2/TRBV6-3; size: .; CDR3: CAVAVAYEQYF; DNA: TGTGCCGTCGCGGTTGCCTACGAGCAGTACTTC
J: TRBJ2-4; D: TRBD2; V: TRBV4-2; size: few; CDR3: CASSYRREGLLGAKNIQYF; DNA: TGTGCCAGCAGCTACAGGCGGGAGGGCCTATTAGGGGCCAAAAACATTCAGTACTTC
J: TRBJ1-1; D: .; V: TRBV29-1; size: many; CDR3: CSVVGENTEAFF; DNA: TGCAGCGTTGTGGGGGAGAACACTGAAGCTTTCTTT
J: TRBJ2-3; D: TRBD1; V: TRBV12-3/TRBV12-4; size: many; CDR3: CASSGQGLVDTQYF; DNA: TGTGCCAGCAGTGGACAGGGATTGGTAGATACGCAGTATTTT
J: TRBJ1-4; D: .; V: TRBV7-9; size: .; CDR3: CASSLGGVSEKLFF; DNA: TGTGCCAGCAGCTTAGGTGGGGTGTCGGAAAAACTGTTTTTT
J: TRBJ2-5; D: .; V: TRBV29-1; size: many; CDR3: CSAAPAYQETQYF; DNA: TGCAGCGCCGCTCCGGCGTACCAAGAGACCCAGTACTTC
J: TRBJ1-2; D: .; V: TRBV6-2/TRBV6-3; size: many; CDR3: CASSTAFRIVGYTF; DNA: TGTGCCAGCAGTACAGCCTTCAGGATCGTAGGCTACACCTTC
J: TRBJ1-5; D: .; V: TRBV13; size: .; CDR3: CASSHLQGQPQHF; DNA: TGTGCCAGCAGCCACCTACAAGGTCAGCCCCAGCATTTT
J: TRBJ2-7; D: TRBD2; V: TRBV12-3/TRBV12-4; size: few; CDR3: CASRGLALHEQYF; DNA: TGTGCCAGCCGGGGACTAGCACTTCACGAGCAGTACTTC
J: TRBJ2-5; D: .; V: TRBV3-1; size: .; CDR3: CASSQVIGLSETQYF; DNA: TGTGCCAGCAGCCAAGTGATCGGCCTTAGTGAGACCCAGTACTTC
J: TRBJ1-1; D: .; V: TRBV2; size: many; CDR3: CASSEWVTTEAFF; DNA: TGTGCCAGCAGTGAGTGGGTGACCACTGAAGCTTTCTTT
J: TRBJ2-7; D: .; V: TRBV20-1; size: few; CDR3: CSARGSTSYEQYF; DNA: TGCAGTGCTAGAGGAAGTACTAGCTACGAGCAGTACTTC
J: TRBJ2-7; D: .; V: TRBV7-9; size: many; CDR3: CASSPPAAYEQYF; DNA: TGTGCCAGCAGCCCGCCAGCCGCCTACGAGCAGTACTTC
J: TRBJ2-7; D: .; V: TRBV20-1; size: few; CDR3: CSARDLSIRSSYEQYF; DNA: TGCAGTGCTAGAGACCTGAGCATTAGGAGCTCCTACGAGCAGTACTTC
J: TRBJ2-7; D: TRBD2; V: TRBV29-1; size: many; CDR3: CSVDWEGEQYF; DNA: TGCAGCGTTGACTGGGAGGGGGAGCAGTACTTC
J: TRBJ2-2; D: .; V: TRBV6-5; size: many; CDR3: CASSYFGPVDSGELFF; DNA: TGTGCCAGCAGTTACTTCGGCCCAGTGGACTCCGGGGAGCTGTTTTTT
J: TRBJ2-2; D: .; V: TRBV12-3/TRBV12-4; size: many; CDR3: CASSFVVGELFF; DNA: TGTGCCAGCAGTTTTGTGGTCGGGGAGCTGTTTTTT
J: TRBJ1-5; D: .; V: TRBV19; size: .; CDR3: CASSPQGPAGPQHF; DNA: TGTGCCAGTAGTCCACAGGGCCCTGCTGGGCCCCAGCATTTT
J: TRBJ1-1; D: .; V: TRBV4-1; size: many; CDR3: CASSQLTRTVNTEAFF; DNA: TGCGCCAGCAGCCAACTCACCCGGACAGTGAACACTGAAGCTTTCTTT
J: TRBJ2-2; D: .; V: TRBV6-2/TRBV6-3; size: many; CDR3: CASSHKTGELFF; DNA: TGTGCCAGCAGTCATAAGACCGGGGAGCTGTTTTTT
J: TRBJ1-2; D: .; V: TRBV19; size: .; CDR3: CASTGRGSLAYGYTF; DNA: TGTGCCAGTACAGGTCGGGGGAGCTTAGCGTATGGCTACACCTTC
J: TRBJ2-1; D: .; V: TRBV9; size: few; CDR3: CASSGSHGSRSYNEQFF; DNA: TGTGCCAGCAGCGGATCCCACGGGAGTAGGTCCTACAATGAGCAGTTCTTC
J: TRBJ2-3; D: .; V: TRBV27; size: .; CDR3: CASSFTPNTDTQYF; DNA: TGTGCCAGCAGTTTTACACCTAACACAGATACGCAGTATTTT
J: TRBJ2-2; D: TRBD1; V: TRBV11-2; size: .; CDR3: CASSLGAFDRGPSGELFF; DNA: TGTGCCAGCAGCTTAGGGGCCTTTGACAGGGGCCCCTCCGGGGAGCTGTTTTTT
J: TRBJ1-5; D: TRBD1; V: TRBV27; size: .; CDR3: CASRSGTGGYSNQPQHF; DNA: TGTGCCAGCAGGTCCGGGACAGGGGGGTATAGCAATCAGCCCCAGCATTTT
J: TRBJ1-5; D: .; V: TRBV28; size: many; CDR3: CAIYAPDGNQPQHF; DNA: TGTGCCATCTATGCCCCGGATGGCAATCAGCCCCAGCATTTT
J: TRBJ2-3; D: .; V: TRBV7-9; size: .; CDR3: CASSLTDTSTDTQYF; DNA: TGTGCCAGCAGCTTGACAGATACTAGCACAGATACGCAGTATTTT
J: TRBJ1-4; D: TRBD1; V: TRBV7-9; size: many; CDR3: CASSPGQGGEKLFF; DNA: TGTGCCAGCAGCCCCGGACAGGGGGGAGAAAAACTGTTTTTT
J: TRBJ2-7; D: .; V: TRBV28; size: many; CDR3: CASTQRELEWNEQYF; DNA: TGTGCCAGCACCCAACGTGAGCTAGAGTGGAACGAGCAGTACTTC
J: TRBJ2-7; D: .; V: TRBV10-3; size: many; CDR3: CAISGTEGWYF; DNA: TGTGCCATCAGCGGGACGGAGGGTTGGTACTTC
J: TRBJ2-7; D: .; V: TRBV30; size: many; CDR3: CAWSVAYEQYF; DNA: TGTGCCTGGAGTGTCGCCTACGAGCAGTACTTC
J: TRBJ2-7; D: TRBD2; V: TRBV7-9; size: many; CDR3: CASSSKGTSGKSYEQYF; DNA: TGTGCCAGCAGCTCGAAGGGGACTAGCGGTAAATCCTACGAGCAGTACTTC
J: TRBJ2-2; D: .; V: TRBV18; size: .; CDR3: CASSPQEVEAFTNTGELFF; DNA: TGTGCCAGCTCACCACAAGAAGTCGAAGCGTTTACGAACACCGGGGAGCTGTTTTTT
J: TRBJ2-5; D: .; V: TRBV12-3/TRBV12-4; size: many; CDR3: CASSLLAGTAETQYF; DNA: TGTGCCAGCAGTTTACTCGCAGGAACTGCAGAGACCCAGTACTTC
J: TRBJ1-2; D: TRBD1; V: TRBV13; size: .; CDR3: CASSSQGFGYAF; DNA: TGTGCCAGCAGCTCACAGGGGTTTGGCTACGCCTTC
J: TRBJ1-5; D: .; V: TRBV5-1; size: many; CDR3: CASSPLGVSNQPQHF; DNA: TGCGCCAGCAGCCCCCTAGGTGTGAGCAATCAGCCCCAGCATTTT
J: TRBJ1-1; D: .; V: TRBV2; size: many; CDR3: CAIPGAVEAFF; DNA: TGTGCCATCCCGGGGGCAGTTGAAGCTTTCTTT
J: TRBJ2-1; D: TRBD1; V: TRBV20-1; size: .; CDR3: CSARRQGQPYNEQFF; DNA: TGCAGTGCTCGGAGACAGGGTCAGCCCTACAATGAGCAGTTCTTC
J: TRBJ2-7; D: .; V: TRBV29-1; size: many; CDR3: CSVEDWVDEAYEQYF; DNA: TGCAGCGTTGAAGACTGGGTCGATGAAGCCTACGAGCAGTACTTC
J: TRBJ1-5; D: TRBD1; V: TRBV15; size: many; CDR3: CATTGQGGNQPQHF; DNA: TGTGCCACCACGGGACAGGGAGGCAATCAGCCCCAGCATTTT
J: TRBJ1-1; D: .; V: TRBV6-2/TRBV6-3; size: few; CDR3: CASSYSSQAGSAEAFF; DNA: TGTGCCAGCAGTTACTCGAGTCAGGCGGGGTCTGCTGAAGCTTTCTTT
J: TRBJ1-5; D: TRBD1; V: TRBV7-6; size: few; CDR3: CASSETGGLYSNQPQHF; DNA: TGTGCCAGCAGCGAGACAGGGGGCCTATATAGCAATCAGCCCCAGCATTTT